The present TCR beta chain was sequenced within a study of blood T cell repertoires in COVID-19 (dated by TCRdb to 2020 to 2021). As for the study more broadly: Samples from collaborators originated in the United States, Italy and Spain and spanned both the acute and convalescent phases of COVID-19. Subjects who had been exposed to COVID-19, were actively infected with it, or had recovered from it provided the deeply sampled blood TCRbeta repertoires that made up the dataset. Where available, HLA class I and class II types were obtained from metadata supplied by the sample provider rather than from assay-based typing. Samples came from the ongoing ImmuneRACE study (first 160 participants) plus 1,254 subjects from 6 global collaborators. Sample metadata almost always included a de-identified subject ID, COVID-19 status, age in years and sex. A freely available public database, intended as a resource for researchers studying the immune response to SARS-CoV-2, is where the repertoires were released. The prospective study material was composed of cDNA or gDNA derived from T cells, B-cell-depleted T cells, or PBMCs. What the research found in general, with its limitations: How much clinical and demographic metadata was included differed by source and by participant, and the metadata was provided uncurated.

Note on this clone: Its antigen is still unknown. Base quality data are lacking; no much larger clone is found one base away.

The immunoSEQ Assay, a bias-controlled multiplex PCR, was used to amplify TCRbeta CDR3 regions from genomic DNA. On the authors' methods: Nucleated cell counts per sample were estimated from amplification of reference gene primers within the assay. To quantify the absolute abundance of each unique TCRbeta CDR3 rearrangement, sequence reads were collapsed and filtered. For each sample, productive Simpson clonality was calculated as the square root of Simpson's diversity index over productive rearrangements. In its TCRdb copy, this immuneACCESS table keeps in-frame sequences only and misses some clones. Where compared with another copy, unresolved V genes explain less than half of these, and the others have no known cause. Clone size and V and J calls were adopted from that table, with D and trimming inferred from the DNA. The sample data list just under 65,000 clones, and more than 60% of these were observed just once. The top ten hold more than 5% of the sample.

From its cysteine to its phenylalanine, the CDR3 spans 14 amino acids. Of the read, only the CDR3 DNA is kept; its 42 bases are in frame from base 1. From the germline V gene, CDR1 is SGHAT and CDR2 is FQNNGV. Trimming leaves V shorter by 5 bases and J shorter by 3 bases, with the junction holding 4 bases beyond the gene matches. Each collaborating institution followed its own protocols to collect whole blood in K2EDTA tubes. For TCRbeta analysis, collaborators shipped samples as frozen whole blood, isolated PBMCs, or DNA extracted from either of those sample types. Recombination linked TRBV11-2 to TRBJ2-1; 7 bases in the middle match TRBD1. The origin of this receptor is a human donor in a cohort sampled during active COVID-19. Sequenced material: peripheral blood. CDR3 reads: CASSVGTVYNEQFF. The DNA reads TGTGCCAGCAGCGTCGGGACAGTCTACAATGAGCAGTTCTTC.